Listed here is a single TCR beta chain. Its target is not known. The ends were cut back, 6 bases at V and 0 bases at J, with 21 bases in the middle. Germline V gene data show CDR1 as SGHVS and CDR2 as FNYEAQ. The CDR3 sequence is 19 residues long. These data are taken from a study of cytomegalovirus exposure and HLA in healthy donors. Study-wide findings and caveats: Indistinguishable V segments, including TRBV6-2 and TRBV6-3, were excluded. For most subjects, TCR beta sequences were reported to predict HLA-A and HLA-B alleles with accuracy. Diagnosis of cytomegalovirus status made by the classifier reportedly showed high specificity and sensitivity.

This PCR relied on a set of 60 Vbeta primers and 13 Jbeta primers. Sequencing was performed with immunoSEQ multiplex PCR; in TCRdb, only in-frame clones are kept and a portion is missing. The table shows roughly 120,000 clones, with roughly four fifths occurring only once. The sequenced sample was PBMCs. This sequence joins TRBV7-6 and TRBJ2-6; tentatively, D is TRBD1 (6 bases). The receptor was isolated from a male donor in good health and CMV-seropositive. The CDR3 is CASSAITGSVSSGANVLTF. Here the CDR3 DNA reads TGTGCCAGCAGTGCCATTACAGGGAGCGTTAGCTCTGGGGCCAACGTCCTGACTTTC.